A selection of T cell receptor beta chains follows, all from one sample in a study of blood T cell repertoires in COVID-19. Assay used: immunoSEQ multiplex PCR; TCRdb lists only in-frame clones, some missing. The sample lists fewer than 350,000 clones, approximately 90% occurring once. The sequencing sample was made of peripheral blood. The receptors originated from a woman aged 25 to 39 with COVID-19, enrolled during active disease. The CDR3 runs from the conserved cysteine through the conserved F or W. D genes are given only for firm matches. Not every row has a clone size; where given, it reads once, few, many or a size class.

clone_size: -
v_call: TRBV7-9
d_call: -
cdr3_length: 14
j_call: TRBJ1-6
cdr3_aa: CASSLQRDNSPLHF
cdr3_nt: TGTGCCAGCAGCTTACAGCGAGATAATTCACCCCTCCACTTT

clone_size: once
v_call: TRBV5-1
d_call: -
cdr3_length: 17
j_call: TRBJ2-3
cdr3_aa: CASSFRRRVLATDTQYF
cdr3_nt: TGCGCCAGCAGCTTCCGGCGGAGGGTCCTAGCAACAGATACGCAGTATTTT

clone_size: -
v_call: TRBV2
d_call: TRBD1
cdr3_length: 13
j_call: TRBJ1-5
cdr3_aa: CASSRGPNQPQHF
cdr3_nt: TGTGCCAGCAGCAGGGGGCCAAATCAGCCCCAGCATTTT

clone_size: -
v_call: TRBV18
d_call: -
cdr3_length: 16
j_call: TRBJ2-1
cdr3_aa: CASSPPQGWSYNEQFF
cdr3_nt: TGTGCCAGCTCACCTCCTCAGGGATGGTCCTACAATGAGCAGTTCTTC

clone_size: few
v_call: TRBV6-4
d_call: -
cdr3_length: 14
j_call: TRBJ2-1
cdr3_aa: CASSESGGVNEQFF
cdr3_nt: TGTGCCAGCAGTGAATCAGGCGGGGTCAATGAGCAGTTCTTC

clone_size: -
v_call: TRBV6-5
d_call: TRBD1
cdr3_length: 15
j_call: TRBJ1-2
cdr3_aa: CASSYGNGQDDGYTF
cdr3_nt: TGTGCCAGCAGTTACGGGAATGGACAGGATGATGGCTACACCTTC

clone_size: -
v_call: TRBV28
d_call: -
cdr3_length: 15
j_call: TRBJ1-2
cdr3_aa: CASSWAPGNGYGYTF
cdr3_nt: TGTGCCAGCAGTTGGGCCCCGGGAAACGGCTATGGCTACACCTTC

clone_size: -
v_call: TRBV7-2
d_call: -
cdr3_length: 17
j_call: TRBJ1-4
cdr3_aa: CASSWRQVFNRDEKLFF
cdr3_nt: TGTGCCAGCAGCTGGAGGCAGGTCTTTAACAGGGATGAAAAACTGTTTTTT

clone_size: -
v_call: TRBV3-1/TRBV3-2
d_call: -
cdr3_length: 14
j_call: TRBJ1-2
cdr3_aa: CASSQGQAGYGYTF
cdr3_nt: TGTGCCAGCAGCCAAGGGCAGGCCGGCTATGGCTACACCTTC

clone_size: few
v_call: TRBV5-8
d_call: -
cdr3_length: 15
j_call: TRBJ1-1
cdr3_aa: CASSLGAGMNTEAFF
cdr3_nt: TGTGCCAGCAGCTTGGGGGCAGGGATGAACACTGAAGCTTTCTTT

clone_size: -
v_call: TRBV2
d_call: -
cdr3_length: 13
j_call: TRBJ2-5
cdr3_aa: CASSALLQETQYF
cdr3_nt: TGTGCCAGCAGTGCTCTACTCCAAGAGACCCAGTACTTC

clone_size: -
v_call: TRBV19
d_call: -
cdr3_length: 13
j_call: TRBJ1-4
cdr3_aa: CASSIDRNEKLFF
cdr3_nt: TGTGCCAGTAGTATAGACAGGAATGAAAAACTGTTTTTT

clone_size: -
v_call: TRBV2
d_call: TRBD1
cdr3_length: 14
j_call: TRBJ1-1
cdr3_aa: CASTGQVLNTEAFF
cdr3_nt: TGTGCCAGCACTGGACAGGTTTTGAACACTGAAGCTTTCTTT

clone_size: many
v_call: TRBV6-4
d_call: TRBD2
cdr3_length: 16
j_call: TRBJ2-1
cdr3_aa: CASSDSGGGAMDEQFF
cdr3_nt: TGTGCCAGCAGTGACTCTGGCGGGGGGGCAATGGATGAGCAGTTCTTC

clone_size: -
v_call: TRBV10-1
d_call: TRBD1
cdr3_length: 14
j_call: TRBJ2-2
cdr3_aa: CASSTGGNTGELFF
cdr3_nt: TGCGCCAGCAGTACAGGGGGTAACACCGGGGAGCTGTTTTTT

clone_size: -
v_call: TRBV28
d_call: -
cdr3_length: 14
j_call: TRBJ2-2
cdr3_aa: CASSLTGNTGELFF
cdr3_nt: TGTGCCAGCAGTTTAACCGGGAACACCGGGGAGCTGTTTTTT

clone_size: -
v_call: TRBV21-1
d_call: -
cdr3_length: 20
j_call: TRBJ1-5
cdr3_aa: CASSKDTGQGDCGAHQPQHF
cdr3_nt: TGTGCCAGCAGCAAAGATACGGGACAGGGGGACTGTGGAGCGCATCAGCCCCAGCATTTT

clone_size: -
v_call: TRBV30
d_call: -
cdr3_length: 13
j_call: TRBJ1-5
cdr3_aa: CAWSVLGNQPQHF
cdr3_nt: TGTGCCTGGAGTGTACTTGGCAATCAGCCCCAGCATTTT

clone_size: -
v_call: TRBV9
d_call: -
cdr3_length: 13
j_call: TRBJ1-1
cdr3_aa: CASSPRLNTEAFF
cdr3_nt: TGTGCCAGCAGCCCGCGGTTGAACACTGAAGCTTTCTTT

clone_size: -
v_call: TRBV19
d_call: -
cdr3_length: 15
j_call: TRBJ2-5
cdr3_aa: CASSRSWGRQETQYF
cdr3_nt: TGTGCCAGTAGTAGATCCTGGGGGCGACAAGAGACCCAGTACTTC

clone_size: -
v_call: TRBV5-1
d_call: TRBD1
cdr3_length: 13
j_call: TRBJ1-1
cdr3_aa: CASSRGQHTEAFF
cdr3_nt: TGCGCCAGCAGCCGGGGACAGCACACTGAAGCTTTCTTT

clone_size: -
v_call: TRBV7-9
d_call: TRBD1
cdr3_length: 14
j_call: TRBJ1-2
cdr3_aa: CASSTRTGHYGYTF
cdr3_nt: TGTGCCAGCAGCACCCGGACAGGACACTATGGCTACACCTTC

clone_size: -
v_call: TRBV5-5
d_call: -
cdr3_length: 12
j_call: TRBJ2-3
cdr3_aa: CASSYPAGTQYF
cdr3_nt: TGTGCCAGCAGCTACCCTGCGGGTACGCAGTATTTT

clone_size: -
v_call: TRBV25-1
d_call: -
cdr3_length: 14
j_call: TRBJ2-7
cdr3_aa: CASNQGFPYYEQYF
cdr3_nt: TGTGCCAGCAATCAGGGGTTCCCCTACTACGAGCAGTACTTC

clone_size: -
v_call: TRBV5-1
d_call: TRBD1
cdr3_length: 15
j_call: TRBJ2-7
cdr3_aa: CASTPRGTGSYEQYF
cdr3_nt: TGCGCCAGCACGCCACGGGGGACAGGGTCCTACGAGCAGTACTTC

clone_size: -
v_call: TRBV7-8
d_call: -
cdr3_length: 14
j_call: TRBJ1-4
cdr3_aa: CASSSEEFNEKLFF
cdr3_nt: TGTGCCAGCAGCTCGGAGGAATTTAATGAAAAACTGTTTTTT

clone_size: -
v_call: TRBV2
d_call: TRBD2
cdr3_length: 16
j_call: TRBJ2-3
cdr3_aa: CASSEQASGGSNTQYF
cdr3_nt: TGTGCCAGCAGTGAACAGGCTAGCGGGGGGTCGAATACGCAGTATTTT

clone_size: -
v_call: TRBV7-2
d_call: -
cdr3_length: 11
j_call: TRBJ1-1
cdr3_aa: CASSPRAEAFF
cdr3_nt: TGTGCCAGCAGCCCCCGTGCTGAAGCTTTCTTT

clone_size: few
v_call: TRBV15
d_call: -
cdr3_length: 15
j_call: TRBJ1-4
cdr3_aa: CATSRDRTGTEKLFF
cdr3_nt: TGTGCCACCAGCAGAGATCGGACGGGAACTGAAAAACTGTTTTTT

clone_size: -
v_call: TRBV6-2/TRBV6-3
d_call: TRBD2
cdr3_length: 16
j_call: TRBJ2-1
cdr3_aa: CASSSSGTSLFDEQFF
cdr3_nt: TGTGCCAGCAGTTCGTCCGGGACTAGCCTCTTCGATGAGCAGTTCTTC

clone_size: -
v_call: TRBV3-1/TRBV3-2
d_call: -
cdr3_length: 13
j_call: TRBJ1-6
cdr3_aa: CASSRVPTGPLHF
cdr3_nt: TGTGCCAGCAGCCGAGTTCCCACAGGACCCCTCCACTTT

clone_size: once
v_call: TRBV19
d_call: TRBD1
cdr3_length: 13
j_call: TRBJ1-5
cdr3_aa: CATRATGTQPQHF
cdr3_nt: TGTGCCACCAGAGCGACAGGGACACAGCCCCAGCATTTT

clone_size: -
v_call: TRBV6-6
d_call: -
cdr3_length: 14
j_call: TRBJ2-1
cdr3_aa: CASSYSRQDNEQFF
cdr3_nt: TGTGCCAGCAGTTACTCTCGACAGGACAATGAGCAGTTCTTC

clone_size: -
v_call: TRBV18
d_call: TRBD1
cdr3_length: 15
j_call: TRBJ2-7
cdr3_aa: CASSQRGPVSYEQYF
cdr3_nt: TGTGCCAGCTCACAGAGGGGGCCGGTCTCCTACGAGCAGTACTTC

clone_size: few
v_call: TRBV18
d_call: -
cdr3_length: 16
j_call: TRBJ2-6
cdr3_aa: CASSPPAGGGANVLTF
cdr3_nt: TGTGCCAGCTCACCACCGGCCGGCGGTGGGGCCAACGTCCTGACTTTC

clone_size: -
v_call: TRBV5-1
d_call: TRBD2
cdr3_length: 16
j_call: TRBJ2-3
cdr3_aa: CASSLDPAGVTDTQYF
cdr3_nt: TGCGCCAGCAGCTTGGATCCAGCGGGGGTGACAGATACGCAGTATTTT

clone_size: -
v_call: TRBV19
d_call: TRBD2
cdr3_length: 17
j_call: TRBJ2-1
cdr3_aa: CASSDTSGGSSYNEQFF
cdr3_nt: TGTGCCAGTAGTGACACTAGCGGTGGCAGCTCCTACAATGAGCAGTTCTTC

clone_size: -
v_call: TRBV13
d_call: TRBD1
cdr3_length: 13
j_call: TRBJ1-2
cdr3_aa: CASSIDRGWGYTF
cdr3_nt: TGTGCCAGCAGCATCGACAGGGGCTGGGGCTACACCTTC

clone_size: -
v_call: TRBV30
d_call: -
cdr3_length: 13
j_call: TRBJ1-1
cdr3_aa: CAWSPGRSTEAFF
cdr3_nt: TGTGCCTGGAGTCCAGGGCGTAGCACTGAAGCTTTCTTT

clone_size: -
v_call: TRBV12-3/TRBV12-4
d_call: TRBD2
cdr3_length: 12
j_call: TRBJ2-2
cdr3_aa: CASSRGGRELFF
cdr3_nt: TGTGCCAGCAGTCGGGGGGGGCGGGAGCTGTTTTTT

clone_size: -
v_call: TRBV20-1
d_call: -
cdr3_length: 11
j_call: TRBJ1-2
cdr3_aa: CSARSLYGYTF
cdr3_nt: TGCAGTGCTAGATCCCTCTATGGCTACACCTTC

clone_size: -
v_call: TRBV5-1
d_call: -
cdr3_length: 14
j_call: TRBJ2-5
cdr3_aa: CASSLAGYEETQYF
cdr3_nt: TGCGCCAGCAGCTTGGCCGGGTACGAGGAGACCCAGTACTTC

clone_size: -
v_call: TRBV6-5
d_call: -
cdr3_length: 14
j_call: TRBJ1-2
cdr3_aa: CASSNLGTPYGYTF
cdr3_nt: TGTGCCAGCAGCAACCTCGGGACACCCTATGGCTACACCTTC

clone_size: -
v_call: TRBV14
d_call: TRBD2
cdr3_length: 16
j_call: TRBJ2-1
cdr3_aa: CASSRRLAGGPVEQFF
cdr3_nt: TGTGCCAGCAGCCGCAGACTAGCGGGGGGGCCGGTTGAGCAGTTCTTC

clone_size: -
v_call: TRBV30
d_call: TRBD1
cdr3_length: 12
j_call: TRBJ2-7
cdr3_aa: CAWSRDSYEQYF
cdr3_nt: TGTGCCTGGAGTCGGGACAGTTACGAGCAGTACTTC

clone_size: -
v_call: TRBV5-1
d_call: -
cdr3_length: 14
j_call: TRBJ1-2
cdr3_aa: CASSFSGQLYGYTF
cdr3_nt: TGCGCCAGCAGCTTTTCCGGACAGCTCTATGGCTACACCTTC

clone_size: -
v_call: TRBV7-2
d_call: -
cdr3_length: 13
j_call: TRBJ2-1
cdr3_aa: CASTLQRRGEQFF
cdr3_nt: TGTGCCAGCACCCTGCAACGCAGGGGTGAGCAGTTCTTC

clone_size: once
v_call: TRBV3-1/TRBV3-2
d_call: -
cdr3_length: 14
j_call: TRBJ2-7
cdr3_aa: CASSQGSGAYEQYF
cdr3_nt: TGTGCCAGCAGCCAAGGGTCAGGGGCCTACGAGCAGTACTTC

clone_size: -
v_call: TRBV12-3/TRBV12-4
d_call: -
cdr3_length: 13
j_call: TRBJ1-2
cdr3_aa: CASSKTENYGYTF
cdr3_nt: TGTGCCAGCAGTAAGACGGAGAACTATGGCTACACCTTC

clone_size: -
v_call: TRBV9
d_call: -
cdr3_length: 12
j_call: TRBJ2-4
cdr3_aa: CASSGEKNIQYF
cdr3_nt: TGTGCCAGCAGCGGGGAGAAAAACATTCAGTACTTC

clone_size: -
v_call: TRBV18
d_call: -
cdr3_length: 12
j_call: TRBJ1-2
cdr3_aa: CASSPRGDGYTF
cdr3_nt: TGTGCCAGCTCACCACGCGGGGATGGCTACACCTTC

clone_size: -
v_call: TRBV29-1
d_call: TRBD1
cdr3_length: 15
j_call: TRBJ1-1
cdr3_aa: CSVVSHPGGASEAFF
cdr3_nt: TGCAGCGTTGTCTCCCACCCAGGGGGCGCATCTGAAGCTTTCTTT

clone_size: few
v_call: TRBV3-1/TRBV3-2
d_call: -
cdr3_length: 14
j_call: TRBJ1-1
cdr3_aa: CASRPRAANTEAFF
cdr3_nt: TGTGCCAGCAGGCCCAGGGCGGCCAACACTGAAGCTTTCTTT

clone_size: -
v_call: TRBV14
d_call: TRBD1
cdr3_length: 15
j_call: TRBJ1-4
cdr3_aa: CASSQGQGPNEKLFF
cdr3_nt: TGTGCCAGCAGCCAGGGACAGGGCCCTAATGAAAAACTGTTTTTT